The 9 T cell receptor beta chains below all came from one sample that was sequenced in a study of T cells of healthy individuals. MiXCR, applied by TCRdb to the 5' RACE reads, yields one record per CDR3 protein. Among 40,000 to 60,000 distinct CDR3 sequences listed, around 15% were seen once. The receptors were gathered from a human donor in good health.

The chain combines TRBV30 with TRBJ2-3, with 7 bases identical to TRBD1. J lost 5 bases, V lost 5 bases, and 7 bases had no gene match. Per germline, CDR1 GTSNPN and CDR2 SVGIG (reference sequence). The CDR3 is made up of 13 amino acids. Here the CDR3 reads CAWARRGQDTQYF. The CDR3 region has the DNA TGTGCCTGGGCCAGAAGGGGGCAAGATACGCAGTATTTT.

V is TRBV11-2 and J is TRBJ1-6; D gene ambiguous. CDR1 SGHAT and CDR2 FQNNGV come from the germline V gene. The CDR3 has 15 amino acids. The V and J ends lost 6 bases and 0 bases respectively, with 9 bases between them. The CDR3, as DNA: TGTGCCAGCAGACCCAGGAGCTCCTATAATTCACCCCTCCACTTT. Translation gives CASRPRSSYNSPLHF.

The table lists this clonotype with a few counts. The chain couples TRBV6-5 to TRBJ2-6; no clear D. CDR1 and CDR2 (germline): MNHEY, SVGAGI. Trimming removed 11 bases from V and 4 bases from J, with 9 bases in between. The length of the CDR3 is 12 residues. The CDR3 coding sequence is TGTGCCGCCCGCTCCGGGGCCAACGTCCTGACTTTC. Protein product: CAARSGANVLTF.

This clonotype was seen many times. The CDR3 sequence is CASSLNRGNTGELFF. The CDR3 nucleotides read TGTGCCAGCAGCTTAAATCGAGGGAACACCGGGGAGCTGTTTTTT. The chain is built from TRBV7-3 and TRBJ2-2; D ambiguous. Trimming cost V 1 base and J 1 base, with 7 bases left between them. The CDR3 is 15 amino acids. The germline V gene has CDR1 SGHTA and CDR2 FQGTGA.

The rearrangement joins TRBV5-4 to TRBJ2-7, with D possibly being TRBD1 (6 bases). CDR1 is SGHNT and CDR2 is YYREEE in the germline V gene (reference sequence). The V and J ends lost 2 bases and 7 bases respectively, with 16 bases between them. This CDR3 comprises 14 residues. The CDR3 nucleotides read TGTGCCAGCAGCTTCGGACAGAGCCCCTCGGAGCAGTACTTC. It specifies CASSFGQSPSEQYF.

Only a few counts were recorded for this clonotype. The chain uses TRBV5-1 and TRBJ2-3; no clear D gene. Looked up from germline, CDR1 is SGHRS and CDR2 is YFSETQ. The germline V and J ends were trimmed by 0 bases and 1 base, with 9 bases remaining between them. This CDR3 comprises 15 residues. CDR3 loop: CASSLEGARTDTQYF. The CDR3 bases are TGCGCCAGCAGCTTGGAGGGCGCCCGCACAGATACGCAGTATTTT.

In this sample, this clonotype turned up many times. This chain uses TRBV20-1 with TRBJ1-3, with TRBD1 as a possible D gene (6 bases). Trimming removed 7 bases at V and 0 bases at J, with 13 bases between. Germline V gene lookup returns CDR1 DFQATT and CDR2 SNEGSKA (reference sequence). CDR3 length equals 14 residues. The CDR3 region has the DNA TGCAGTGTAGGACAGCTCGTCTCTGGAAACACCATATATTTT. The encoded protein is CSVGQLVSGNTIYF.

This clonotype was counted ten times or more. The chain couples TRBV4-3 to TRBJ2-1; D is unresolved. CDR1 and CDR2 (germline): LGHNA, YSLEER. The CDR3 sequence is 15 residues long. Trimming shortened V by 1 base and J by 2 bases, and 9 bases separated the two germline ends. CDR3 loop: CASSQATPAYNEQFF. The CDR3 DNA is TGCGCCAGCAGCCAAGCTACCCCGGCCTACAATGAGCAGTTCTTC.

The sample holds a few counts of this clonotype. The V call is TRBV2, the J call TRBJ2-5; 12 positions match TRBD1. V shed 6 bases and J 2 bases; nucleotides not matched to a gene: 4. The CDR3 has 15 residues. Looked up from germline, CDR1 is SNHLY and CDR2 is FYNNEI. The CDR3 sequence: CASRGQGAWQETQYF. CDR3 in DNA: TGTGCCAGCAGGGGACAGGGGGCTTGGCAAGAGACCCAGTACTTC.